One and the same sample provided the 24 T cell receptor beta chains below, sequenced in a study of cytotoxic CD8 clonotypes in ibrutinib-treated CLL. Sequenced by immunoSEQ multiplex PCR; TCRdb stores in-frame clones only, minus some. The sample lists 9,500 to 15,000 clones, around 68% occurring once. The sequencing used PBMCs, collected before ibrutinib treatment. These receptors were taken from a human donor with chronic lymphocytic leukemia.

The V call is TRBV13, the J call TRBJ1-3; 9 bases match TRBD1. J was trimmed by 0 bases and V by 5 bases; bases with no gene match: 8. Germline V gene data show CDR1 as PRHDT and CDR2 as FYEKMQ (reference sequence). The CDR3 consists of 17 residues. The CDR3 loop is CASSQTGTGISGNTIYF. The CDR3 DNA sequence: TGTGCCAGCAGCCAAACCGGGACAGGGATCTCTGGAAACACCATATATTTT. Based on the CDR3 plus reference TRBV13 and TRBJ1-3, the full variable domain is AAGVIQSPRHLIKEKRETATLKCYPIPRHDTVYWYQQGPGQDPQFLISFYEKMQSDKGSIPDRFSAQQFSDYHSELNMSSLELGDSALYFCASSQTGTGISGNTIYFGEGSWLTVV.

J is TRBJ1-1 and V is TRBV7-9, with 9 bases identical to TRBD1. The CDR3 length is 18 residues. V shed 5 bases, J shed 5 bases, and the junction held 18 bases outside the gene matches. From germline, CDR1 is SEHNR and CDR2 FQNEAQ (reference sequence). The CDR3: CASSPGWGQGRRETEAFF. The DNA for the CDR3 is TGTGCCAGCAGCCCAGGGTGGGGACAGGGAAGACGAGAGACTGAAGCTTTCTTT.

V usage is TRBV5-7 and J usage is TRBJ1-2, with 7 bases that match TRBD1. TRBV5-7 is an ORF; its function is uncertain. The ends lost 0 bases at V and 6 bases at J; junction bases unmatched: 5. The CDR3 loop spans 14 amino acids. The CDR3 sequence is CASSLEGGQNGYTF. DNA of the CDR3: TGTGCCAGCAGCTTGGAGGGGGGACAGAATGGCTACACCTTC.

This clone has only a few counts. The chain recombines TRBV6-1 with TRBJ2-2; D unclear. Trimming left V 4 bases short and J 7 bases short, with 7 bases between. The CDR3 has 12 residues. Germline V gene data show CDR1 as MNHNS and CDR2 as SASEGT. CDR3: CASSGFGGELFF. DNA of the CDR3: TGTGCCAGCAGTGGATTCGGCGGGGAGCTGTTTTTT.

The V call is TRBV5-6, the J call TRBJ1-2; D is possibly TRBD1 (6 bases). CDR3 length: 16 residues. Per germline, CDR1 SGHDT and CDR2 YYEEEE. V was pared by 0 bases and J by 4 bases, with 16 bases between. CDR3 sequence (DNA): TGTGCCAGCAGCTTGGGTCGGTTTGGGGGCGGCTATGGCTACACCTTC. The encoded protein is CASSLGRFGGGYGYTF. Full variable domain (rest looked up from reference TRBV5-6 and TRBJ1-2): DAGVTQSPTHLIKTRGQQVTLRCSPKSGHDTVSWYQQALGQGPQFIFQYYEEEERQRGNFPDRFSGHQFPNYSSELNVNALLLGDSALYLCASSLGRFGGGYGYTFGSGTRLTVV.

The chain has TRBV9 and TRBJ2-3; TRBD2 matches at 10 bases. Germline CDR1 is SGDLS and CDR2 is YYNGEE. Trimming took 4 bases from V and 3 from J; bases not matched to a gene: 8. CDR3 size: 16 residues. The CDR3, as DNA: TGTGCCAGCAGCACCATAGCGGGGGGCGGGACAGATACGCAGTATTTT. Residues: CASSTIAGGGTDTQYF.

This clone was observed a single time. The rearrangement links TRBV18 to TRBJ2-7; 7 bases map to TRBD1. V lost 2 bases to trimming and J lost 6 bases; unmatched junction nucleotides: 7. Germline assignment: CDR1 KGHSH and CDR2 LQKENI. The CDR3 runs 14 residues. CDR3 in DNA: TGTGCCAGCTCACCAGGGACAGTGACCCTCGAGCAGTACTTC. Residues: CASSPGTVTLEQYF.

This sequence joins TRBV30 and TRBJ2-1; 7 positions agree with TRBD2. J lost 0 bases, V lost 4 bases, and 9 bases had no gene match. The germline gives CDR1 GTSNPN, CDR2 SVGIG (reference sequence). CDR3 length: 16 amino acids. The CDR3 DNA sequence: TGTGCCTGGATCTCACGCGGCGGGAGCTCCTACAATGAGCAGTTCTTC. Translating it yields CAWISRGGSSYNEQFF.

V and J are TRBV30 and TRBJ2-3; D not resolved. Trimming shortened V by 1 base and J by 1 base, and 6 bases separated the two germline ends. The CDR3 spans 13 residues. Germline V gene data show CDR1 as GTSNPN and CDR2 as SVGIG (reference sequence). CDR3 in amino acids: CAWSDPGTDTQYF. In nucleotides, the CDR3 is TGTGCCTGGAGTGATCCAGGCACAGATACGCAGTATTTT.

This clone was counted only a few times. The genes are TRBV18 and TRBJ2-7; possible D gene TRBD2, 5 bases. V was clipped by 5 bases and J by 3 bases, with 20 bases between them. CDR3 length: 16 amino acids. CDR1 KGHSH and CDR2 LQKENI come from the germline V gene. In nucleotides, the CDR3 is TGTGCCAGCTCAGAGCAGGCGGACTCGTCCCTCTACGAGCAGTACTTC. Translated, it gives CASSEQADSSLYEQYF.

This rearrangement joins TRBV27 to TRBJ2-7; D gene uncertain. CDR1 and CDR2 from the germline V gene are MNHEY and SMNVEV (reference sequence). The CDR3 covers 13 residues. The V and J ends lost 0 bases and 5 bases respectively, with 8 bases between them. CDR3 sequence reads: CASSLSYINEQYF. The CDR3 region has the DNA TGTGCCAGCAGTTTATCTTACATCAACGAGCAGTACTTC.

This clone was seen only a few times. In DNA form, the CDR3 reads TGTGCCAGCAGCCAAGTAGGGCGATATGGGGAGCTGTTTTTT. Protein sequence: CASSQVGRYGELFF. V usage is TRBV14 and J usage is TRBJ2-2; D is uncertain. Per germline, CDR1 SGHDN and CDR2 FVKESK. V lost 1 base, J lost 8 bases, and 11 bases lay in between. The CDR3 spans 14 residues. The full variable domain, in which reference TRBV14 and TRBJ2-2 provide the parts outside the CDR3, is EAGVTQFPSHSVIEKGQTVTLRCDPISGHDNLYWYRRVMGKEIKFLLHFVKESKQDESGMPNNRFLAERTGGTYSTLKVQPAELEDSGVYFCASSQVGRYGELFFGEGSRLTVL.

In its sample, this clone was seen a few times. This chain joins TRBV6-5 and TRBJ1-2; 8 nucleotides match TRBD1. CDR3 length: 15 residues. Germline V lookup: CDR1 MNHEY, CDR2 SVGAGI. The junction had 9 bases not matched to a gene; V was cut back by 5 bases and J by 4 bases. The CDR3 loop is CASSAQGVGSYGYTF. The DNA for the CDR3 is TGTGCCAGCAGTGCACAGGGGGTAGGGAGCTATGGCTACACCTTC.

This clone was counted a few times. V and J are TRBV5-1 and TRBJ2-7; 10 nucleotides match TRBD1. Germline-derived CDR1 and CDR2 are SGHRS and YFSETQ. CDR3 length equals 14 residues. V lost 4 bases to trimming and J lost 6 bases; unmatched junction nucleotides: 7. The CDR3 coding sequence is TGCGCCAGCAGCACGCCCGGGACAGGGGTCGAGCAGTACTTC. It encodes CASSTPGTGVEQYF.

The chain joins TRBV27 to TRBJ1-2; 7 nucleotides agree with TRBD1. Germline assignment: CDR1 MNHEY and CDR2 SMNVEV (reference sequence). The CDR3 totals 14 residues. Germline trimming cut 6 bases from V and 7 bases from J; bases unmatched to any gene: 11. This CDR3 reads CASSGQQNRGGYTF. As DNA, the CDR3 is TGTGCCAGCAGCGGACAGCAAAACAGGGGTGGCTACACCTTC.

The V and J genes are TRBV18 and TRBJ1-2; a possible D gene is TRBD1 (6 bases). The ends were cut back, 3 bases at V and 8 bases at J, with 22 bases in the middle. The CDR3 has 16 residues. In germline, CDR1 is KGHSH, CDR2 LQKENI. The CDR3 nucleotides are TGTGCCAGCTCACCCCCCGGGGGGGCCACCTATGGAGGCTACACCTTC. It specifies CASSPPGGATYGGYTF. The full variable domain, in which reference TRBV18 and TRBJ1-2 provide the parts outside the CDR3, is NAGVMQNPRHLVRRRGQEARLRCSPMKGHSHVYWYRQLPEEGLKFMVYLQKENIIDESGMPKERFSAEFPKEGPSILRIQQVVRGDSAAYFCASSPPGGATYGGYTFGSGTRLTVV.

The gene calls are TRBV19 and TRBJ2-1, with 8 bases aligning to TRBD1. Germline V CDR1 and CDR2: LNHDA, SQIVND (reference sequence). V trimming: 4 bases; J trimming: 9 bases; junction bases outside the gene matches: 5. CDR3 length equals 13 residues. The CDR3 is CASSRQGLSEQFF. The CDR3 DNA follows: TGTGCCAGTAGTAGACAGGGGTTGAGTGAGCAGTTCTTC.

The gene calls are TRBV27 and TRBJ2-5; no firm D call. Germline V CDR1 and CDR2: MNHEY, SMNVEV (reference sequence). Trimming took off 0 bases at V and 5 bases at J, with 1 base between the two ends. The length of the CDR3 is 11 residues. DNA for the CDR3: TGTGCCAGCAGTTTATCGGAGACCCAGTACTTC. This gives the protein CASSLSETQYF.

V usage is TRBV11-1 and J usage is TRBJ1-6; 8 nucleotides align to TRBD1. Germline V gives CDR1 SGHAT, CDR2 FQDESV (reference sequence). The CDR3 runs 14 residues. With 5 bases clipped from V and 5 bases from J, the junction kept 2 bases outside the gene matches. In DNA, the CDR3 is TGTGCCAGCAGCCGGACAGGGAATAATTCACCCCTCCACTTT. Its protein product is CASSRTGNNSPLHF.

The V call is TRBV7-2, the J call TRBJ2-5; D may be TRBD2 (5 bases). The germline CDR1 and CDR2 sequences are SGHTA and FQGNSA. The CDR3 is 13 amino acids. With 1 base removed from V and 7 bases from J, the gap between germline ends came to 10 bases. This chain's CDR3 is CASSLDIRGTQYF. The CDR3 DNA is TGTGCCAGCAGCTTAGACATCCGGGGGACCCAGTACTTC.

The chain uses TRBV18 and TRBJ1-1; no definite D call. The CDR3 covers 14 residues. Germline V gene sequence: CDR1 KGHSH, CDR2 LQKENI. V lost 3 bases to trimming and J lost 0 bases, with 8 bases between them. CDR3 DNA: TGTGCCAGCTCACCTGTGACGATGAACACTGAAGCTTTCTTT. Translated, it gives CASSPVTMNTEAFF.

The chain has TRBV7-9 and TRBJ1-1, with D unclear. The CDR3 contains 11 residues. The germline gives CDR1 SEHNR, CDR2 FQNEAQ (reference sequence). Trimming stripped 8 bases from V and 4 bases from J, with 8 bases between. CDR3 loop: CASRVGTEAFF. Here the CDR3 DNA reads TGTGCCAGCCGCGTGGGCACTGAAGCTTTCTTT.

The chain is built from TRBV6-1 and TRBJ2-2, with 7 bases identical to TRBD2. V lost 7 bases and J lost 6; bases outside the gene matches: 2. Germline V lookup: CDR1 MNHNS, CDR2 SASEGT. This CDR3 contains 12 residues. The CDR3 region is CASTRGAGELFF. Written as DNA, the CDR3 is TGTGCCAGCACACGGGGGGCCGGGGAGCTGTTTTTT.

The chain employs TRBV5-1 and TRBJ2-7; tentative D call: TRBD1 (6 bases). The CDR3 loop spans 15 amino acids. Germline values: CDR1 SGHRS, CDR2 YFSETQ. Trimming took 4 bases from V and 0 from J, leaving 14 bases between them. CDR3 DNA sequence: TGCGCCAGCAGCGCCCGGGACACCAACTCCTACGAGCAGTACTTC. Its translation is CASSARDTNSYEQYF.